This entry lists 8 T cell receptor beta chains sequenced from one sample in a study of shared clonotypes between healthy human individuals. Some clones are missing from TCRdb's copy, which holds only in-frame ones; the method was immunoSEQ multiplex PCR. The sample shows about 980,000 clones, 70% to 85% of them seen only once. The sequenced material came from memory CD4+ T cells sorted from blood. Subset here: CD45RA-negative fraction. These receptors came from a man aged 18 to 35 in good health.

Only one count was recorded for this clone. This chain connects TRBV19 to TRBJ2-5, with a weak D call TRBD2 (5 bases). CDR1 is LNHDA and CDR2 is SQIVND in the germline V gene (reference sequence). Trimming took off 3 bases at V and 6 bases at J, with 8 bases between the two ends. This CDR3 is 12 amino acids long. CDR3 nucleotide sequence: TGTGCCAGTAGTATGGCCGGGAAGACCCAGTACTTC. Protein: CASSMAGKTQYF.

The chain couples TRBV27 to TRBJ1-6; TRBD1 matches at 8 bases. V was pared by 5 bases and J by 9 bases, with 3 bases of the junction left unmatched. Germline V gene sequence: CDR1 MNHEY, CDR2 SMNVEV (reference sequence). The CDR3 length is 13 residues. CDR3 DNA sequence: TGTGCCAGCAGTGCGGACAGGGCTTCACCCCTCCACTTT. This gives the protein CASSADRASPLHF.

V usage is TRBV4-2 and J usage is TRBJ2-1, with D hard to call. The germline V gene encodes CDR1 LGHNA and CDR2 YNFKEQ. This CDR3 is 13 amino acids long. Trimming left V 0 bases short and J 7 bases short, with 7 bases between. The DNA of the CDR3 is TGTGCCAGCAGCCAAGACCCGGCGAATGAGCAGTTCTTC. Its protein product is CASSQDPANEQFF.

The chain carries TRBV10-2 and TRBJ2-1, with unresolved D. The CDR3 is 15 residues long. Trimming left V 2 bases short and J 4 bases short, with 12 bases between. The germline gives CDR1 WSHSY, CDR2 SAAADI. As DNA, the CDR3 is TGCGCCAGCAGTGAGAGTAGTAAACCGTACAATGAGCAGTTCTTC. Translating it yields CASSESSKPYNEQFF.

The chain has TRBV5-5 and TRBJ2-4, with D unclear. Trimming took off 1 base at V and 7 bases at J, with 6 bases between the two ends. Germline CDR1 is SGHKS and CDR2 is YYEKEE (reference sequence). The CDR3 is 12 amino acids. CDR3 nucleotides: TGTGCCAGCAGCTTGCTGGGGAACATTCAGTACTTC. Protein: CASSLLGNIQYF.

V is TRBV28 and J is TRBJ2-6; D might be TRBD1 (5 bases). The V gene's germline CDR1 is MDHEN and CDR2 SYDVKM. V was cut by 5 bases and J by 4 bases, with 15 bases left in between. CDR3 length: 16 amino acids. The CDR3 spells CASSLTQVSGANVLTF. CDR3 DNA: TGTGCCAGCAGTCTAACACAGGTATCCGGGGCCAACGTCCTGACTTTC.

This clone was seen a single time. This chain joins TRBV28 and TRBJ1-6; D gene uncertain. The CDR3 sequence is 12 residues long. Germline V gene lookup returns CDR1 MDHEN and CDR2 SYDVKM. Trimming took off 2 bases at V and 8 bases at J, with 4 bases between the two ends. The CDR3 region is CASSLEDSPLHF. The CDR3 nucleotides are TGTGCCAGCAGTTTAGAAGATTCACCCCTCCACTTT.

The gene calls are TRBV30 and TRBJ1-1; the D is unclear. V lost 4 bases to trimming and J lost 4 bases, with 16 bases between them. This CDR3 is built from 14 residues. Germline V lookup: CDR1 GTSNPN, CDR2 SVGIG (reference sequence). The CDR3 spells CAWTPTFISTEAFF. CDR3 DNA: TGTGCCTGGACGCCGACTTTTATTTCCACTGAAGCTTTCTTT.